This T cell receptor beta chain was obtained from a study of B cell selection in AIRE deficiency. As to this clone: What it recognizes is unknown.

Conventional CD4 T cells were sorted as CD4+CD127+ cells. General observations from the study: Approximately 32% of healthy-donor shared Treg TCRbeta sequences appeared in patient Tconv cells. Shorter CDR3s marked shared Treg sequences, biased toward few non-templated insertions. Only 9.3% of around 3,800 shared Treg sequences were patient-specific; 31.6% healthy-specific.

The CDR3 is made up of 21 amino acids. Germline CDR1 is LGHNA and CDR2 is YNFKEQ. Losses at the gene ends were 2 bases for V and 3 bases for J; bases not matched to a gene: 20. Original processing methods: Pooled conventional T cells gave approximately 100,000 patient and 1.5x10^5 or so donor TCRbeta sequences. TCRdb's copy holds only in-frame clones and misses some; the assay was immunoSEQ multiplex PCR. V and J calls and clone size are copied from that table; D and trimming were computed from the DNA. The sample records tens of thousands of clones, about 96% being singletons. This TCR was sampled from a human donor with AIRE deficiency. J is TRBJ2-5 and V is TRBV4-2, with TRBD2 matching over 11 bases. Material: conventional CD4+ T cells sorted from PBMCs. The CDR3 protein is CASSQFIPVGLAAGEEETQYF. CDR3 nucleotides: TGTGCCAGCAGCCAATTCATCCCCGTGGGACTAGCGGCGGGGGAAGAAGAGACCCAGTACTTC.